The rows below give T cell receptor beta chains drawn from one sample of a study of shared clonotypes between healthy human individuals. Sequenced by immunoSEQ multiplex PCR; TCRdb stores in-frame clones only, minus some. The sample lists about 1,500,000 clones; roughly 96% were seen once. The sequencing sample was made of naive CD4+ T cells sorted from blood. These receptors all come from a man younger than 45 in good health. The CDR3 runs from the conserved cysteine through the conserved F or W. A D gene is named only where the DNA matches it firmly. The size of a clone is reported for some rows only, either as once, few or many, or as a class for expanded clones.

CASSSELAGETGELFF	TGTGCCAGCAGCTCAGAACTAGCGGGAGAAACCGGGGAGCTGTTTTTT	-	TRBJ2-2	TRBD2	16	TRBV13
CASSLDSAGAREQYF	TGTGCCAGCAGCTTGGATAGTGCGGGAGCACGGGAGCAGTACTTC	-	TRBJ2-7	TRBD2	15	TRBV5-4
CASSPTTAYNEQFF	TGTGCCAGCTCCCCGACGACAGCCTACAATGAGCAGTTCTTC	-	TRBJ2-1	-	14	TRBV18
CASTVLRAGDNYGYTF	TGTGCCAGCACCGTACTCCGGGCAGGCGACAACTATGGCTACACCTTC	-	TRBJ1-2	-	16	TRBV7-9
CAISESSFASGKDTQYF	TGTGCCATCAGTGAGTCGTCATTTGCTAGCGGGAAAGATACGCAGTATTTT	-	TRBJ2-3	TRBD2	17	TRBV10-3
CASSIVSAYNEQFF	TGTGCCAGTAGTATCGTCTCCGCCTACAATGAGCAGTTCTTC	-	TRBJ2-1	-	14	TRBV19
CASSTDRYNEQFF	TGTGCCAGCAGCACCGACAGGTACAATGAGCAGTTCTTC	-	TRBJ2-1	-	13	TRBV7-2
CAWSGYQRYTEAFF	TGTGCCTGGAGTGGATACCAGCGCTACACTGAAGCTTTCTTT	once	TRBJ1-1	-	14	TRBV30
CASGLAGLGIGSYNEQFF	TGTGCCAGCGGTTTAGCGGGATTGGGGATCGGCTCCTACAATGAGCAGTTCTTC	-	TRBJ2-1	TRBD2	18	TRBV6-4
CASSGQGQGEETQYF	TGTGCCAGCAGCGGACAGGGGCAGGGAGAGGAGACCCAGTACTTC	-	TRBJ2-5	TRBD1	15	TRBV9
CSAEGTETQYF	TGCAGCGCCGAGGGGACGGAGACCCAGTACTTC	-	TRBJ2-5	-	11	TRBV29-1
CASSLWTGGGNQPQHF	TGTGCCAGCAGTTTATGGACAGGGGGTGGCAATCAGCCCCAGCATTTT	-	TRBJ1-5	TRBD1	16	TRBV28
CASRGTGGFGYTF	TGTGCAAGCAGGGGGACAGGGGGCTTTGGCTACACCTTC	-	TRBJ1-2	TRBD1	13	TRBV10-3
CASSGGLMVYEQFF	TGTGCCAGCAGCGGGGGACTAATGGTCTATGAGCAGTTCTTC	-	TRBJ2-1	TRBD2	14	TRBV7-2
CASSLWGLGQNYEQYF	TGTGCCAGCAGCTTGTGGGGCTTGGGACAGAACTACGAGCAGTACTTC	-	TRBJ2-7	TRBD1	16	TRBV5-4
CASIPQGGRNEQFF	TGTGCCAGCATCCCCCAGGGAGGACGTAATGAGCAGTTCTTC	-	TRBJ2-1	-	14	TRBV11-3
CASSALQGQGWSAYEQYF	TGTGCCAGCAGCGCCCTCCAGGGACAGGGATGGTCGGCGTACGAGCAGTACTTC	-	TRBJ2-7	TRBD1	18	TRBV9
CASVQGTNQPQHF	TGTGCCAGCGTACAGGGCACCAATCAGCCCCAGCATTTT	-	TRBJ1-5	-	13	TRBV6-1
CASGARLSQYF	TGTGCCAGTGGGGCTCGGCTTTCCCAGTACTTC	-	TRBJ2-5	-	11	TRBV6-5
CASRGAGTPYNEQFF	TGTGCCTCCCGAGGGGCCGGGACGCCCTACAATGAGCAGTTCTTC	-	TRBJ2-1	-	15	TRBV28
CASSGRDRGRISVYEQFF	TGTGCCAGCAGTGGACGGGACAGGGGGCGTATTTCTGTGTATGAGCAGTTCTTC	-	TRBJ2-1	TRBD1	18	TRBV25-1
CASSPKDPGELFF	TGTGCCAGCTCACCAAAAGATCCCGGGGAGCTGTTTTTT	-	TRBJ2-2	-	13	TRBV18
CASSPQIGTPGELFF	TGTGCCAGCTCACCACAAATTGGGACCCCCGGGGAGCTGTTTTTT	-	TRBJ2-2	-	15	TRBV18
CASSPSGTSNQPQHF	TGTGCCAGCTCACCAAGTGGCACTAGCAATCAGCCCCAGCATTTT	once	TRBJ1-5	-	15	TRBV18
CASTQGSPEAFF	TGTGCCAGCACCCAAGGCAGCCCTGAAGCTTTCTTT	-	TRBJ1-1	-	12	TRBV6-6
CASSSRTGTLNQPQHF	TGTGCCAGCAGTTCCCGGACAGGGACCCTAAATCAGCCCCAGCATTTT	-	TRBJ1-5	TRBD1	16	TRBV28
CASSLYRHQSYEQYF	TGCGCCAGCAGCTTGTACCGACACCAAAGCTACGAGCAGTACTTC	-	TRBJ2-7	-	15	TRBV5-1
CASSLERSGEKLFF	TGTGCCAGCAGCTTGGAGCGCTCTGGTGAAAAACTGTTTTTT	-	TRBJ1-4	-	14	TRBV5-4
CASSLLDREDQPQHF	TGTGCCAGCAGTTTGTTGGACAGGGAAGATCAGCCCCAGCATTTT	-	TRBJ1-5	TRBD1	15	TRBV28
CASSLLGQPTKHNGYTF	TGTGCCAGCAGTTTATTGGGACAGCCGACGAAACACAATGGCTACACCTTC	-	TRBJ1-2	TRBD1	17	TRBV28
CASSKRAYGYTF	TGTGCCAGCAGTAAGAGGGCCTATGGCTACACCTTC	-	TRBJ1-2	-	12	TRBV28
CASSLGSSTDTQYF	TGTGCCAGCAGCTTAGGGTCAAGCACAGATACGCAGTATTTT	-	TRBJ2-3	-	14	TRBV11-3
CASSIRREGEQFF	TGTGCCAGCAGCATTCGGCGGGAAGGTGAGCAGTTCTTC	once	TRBJ2-1	-	13	TRBV28
CASSVKGLGQPQHF	TGTGCCAGCAGCGTAAAGGGGTTAGGGCAGCCCCAGCATTTT	-	TRBJ1-5	-	14	TRBV7-9
CASIGFTEETQYF	TGCGCCAGCATAGGTTTTACGGAAGAGACCCAGTACTTC	once	TRBJ2-5	-	13	TRBV10-1
CASSLVLGTGNEKLFF	TGTGCCAGCAGTTTAGTCCTCGGGACAGGGAACGAAAAACTGTTTTTT	-	TRBJ1-4	TRBD1	16	TRBV28
CASSIENPGSTDTQYF	TGTGCCAGTAGTATAGAAAACCCAGGAAGCACAGATACGCAGTATTTT	-	TRBJ2-3	-	16	TRBV19
CASSPRLSVNYGYTF	TGTGCCAGCAGTCCTCGTTTAAGCGTTAACTATGGCTACACCTTC	-	TRBJ1-2	-	15	TRBV27
CASSQGGTGDRYTF	TGCGCCAGCAGCCAAGGGGGGACAGGGGATCGCTACACCTTC	-	TRBJ1-2	TRBD1	14	TRBV4-3
CASSRSSGYNEQFF	TGTGCCAGCAGCCGTTCTAGCGGGTACAATGAGCAGTTCTTC	-	TRBJ2-1	TRBD2	14	TRBV7-9
CASSLGDRAETQYF	TGCGCCAGCAGCTTGGGGGACAGGGCGGAGACCCAGTACTTC	-	TRBJ2-5	TRBD1	14	TRBV5-1
CASSVVLTGELFF	TGTGCCAGCAGCGTAGTCCTCACCGGGGAGCTGTTTTTT	-	TRBJ2-2	-	13	TRBV9
CASSLAGAGYGYTF	TGTGCCAGCAGCTTAGCGGGCGCGGGCTATGGCTACACCTTC	-	TRBJ1-2	-	14	TRBV11-1
CASSSNVEGGVSTDTQYF	TGTGCCAGCAGCTCCAACGTGGAAGGGGGGGTTAGCACAGATACGCAGTATTTT	-	TRBJ2-3	-	18	TRBV13
CACGTGGVEKLFF	TGTGCCTGCGGAACAGGGGGAGTTGAAAAACTGTTTTTT	-	TRBJ1-4	TRBD1	13	TRBV30
CASSGRHIQGWANQPQHF	TGTGCCAGCAGTGGACGACATATACAGGGGTGGGCTAATCAGCCCCAGCATTTT	-	TRBJ1-5	TRBD1	18	TRBV6-1